This T cell receptor beta chain was documented in a study of blood T cells in healthy people across ages. Study-wide results and caveats: Roughly linear declines in TCR beta diversity per million T cells occurred with age. Relative to aged donors, long-lived donors carried more naive CD4+ cells and displayed higher diversity.

Together with a sample-barcoded 5' primer, a J-beta primer mix was included in a second PCR lasting roughly 6 to 12 cycles. All cDNA molecules were each tagged by a template-switch adaptor with 12 random nucleotides. A minimum of 2.5 million CDR3-containing paired-end reads was obtained for each sample. TCRdb re-called the 5' RACE reads with MiXCR, one entry per CDR3 protein. The sample contains about 1.7 million distinct CDR3 sequences, about 28% of which appear only once. The CDR3 is 14 residues long. Trimming stripped 3 bases from V and 0 bases from J, with 9 bases between. Germline V lookup: CDR1 SGHTA, CDR2 FQGNSA. About this clonotype itself: The antigen remains undetermined.

Material for sequencing was blood. This sequence was found in a woman aged 25 to 39 in good health. The chain combines TRBV7-2 with TRBJ2-7; D remains ambiguous. CDR3 in DNA: TGTGCCAGCAGCTTTGGGCCTAGCTCCTACGAGCAGTACTTC. It encodes CASSFGPSSYEQYF.